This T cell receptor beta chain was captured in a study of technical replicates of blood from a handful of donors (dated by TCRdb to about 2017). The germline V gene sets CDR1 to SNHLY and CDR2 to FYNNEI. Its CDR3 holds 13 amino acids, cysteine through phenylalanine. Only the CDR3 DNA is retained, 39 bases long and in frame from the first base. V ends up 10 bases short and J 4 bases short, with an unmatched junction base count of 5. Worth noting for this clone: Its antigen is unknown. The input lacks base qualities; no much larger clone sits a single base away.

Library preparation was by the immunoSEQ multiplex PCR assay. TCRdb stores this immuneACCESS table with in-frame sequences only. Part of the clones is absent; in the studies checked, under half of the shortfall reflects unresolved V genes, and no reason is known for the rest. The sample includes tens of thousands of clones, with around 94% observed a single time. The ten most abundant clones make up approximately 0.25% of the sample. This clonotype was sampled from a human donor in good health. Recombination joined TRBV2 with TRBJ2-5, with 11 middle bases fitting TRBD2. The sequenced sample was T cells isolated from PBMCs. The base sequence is TGTGCCAATAGCGGGAGGGCCATAGAGACCCAGTACTTC. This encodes CANSGRAIETQYF. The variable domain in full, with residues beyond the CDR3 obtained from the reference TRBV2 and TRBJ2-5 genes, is EPEVTQTPSHQVTQMGQEVILRCVPISNHLYFYWYRQILGQKVEFLVSFYNNEISEKSEIFDDQFSVERPDGSNFTLKIRSTKLEDSAMYFCANSGRAIETQYFGPGTRLLVL.